This T cell receptor (beta chain) was found in a study of blood T cell repertoires in COVID-19. In the study overall: COVID-19 samples from acute and convalescent phases originated in the United States, Italy and Spain.

Per the study methods: Reference gene primer amplification in the assay estimated nucleated cell counts. Sequencing was performed with immunoSEQ multiplex PCR; in TCRdb, only in-frame clones are kept and a portion is missing. V, J and clone size are taken as reported in that table, and D and trimming were inferred from the DNA itself. The data hold 200,000 to 250,000 clones, with roughly nine tenths observed a single time. Recruited during active infection, patients (from Seattle) were subsequently followed longitudinally. CDR3 length: 16 amino acids. The J segment lost 8 bases and the V segment lost 7 bases, leaving 17 bases of the junction unmatched. Germline lookup yields CDR1 SGHRS and CDR2 YFSETQ.

The chain joins TRBV5-1 to TRBJ1-1, with 10 bases fitting TRBD1. This TCR derives from a woman aged 50 to 65 with COVID-19, enrolled during active disease. The sequenced sample consisted of peripheral blood. The CDR3 DNA follows: TGCGCCAGCCTTTCCTATCCCGGGACAGGGGCATCCGAAGCTTTCTTT. This encodes CASLSYPGTGASEAFF.